This TCR beta chain derives from a study of early T cells in non-severe SARS-CoV-2 infection. This clonotype was counted between two and nine times. MiXCR was run by TCRdb on the 5' RACE reads, yielding one entry per CDR3 protein. In the table there are around 99,000 distinct CDR3 sequences, more than 9.5% of which are singletons. V gave up 7 bases and J gave up 4 bases, with 17 bases separating them. This CDR3 spans 15 amino acids. The receptor was derived from an adult who was a healthcare worker with PCR-confirmed SARS-CoV-2 infection or an uninfected control (not recorded which). The V gene is TRBV12-3 or TRBV12-4, the J gene TRBJ2-1, with D perhaps given as TRBD1 or TRBD2 (5 bases each). The sequencing sample was made of whole blood. The CDR3 loop is CASTTWGNRYNEQFF. CDR3 coding DNA: TGTGCCAGCACCACGTGGGGGAACAGGTACAATGAGCAGTTCTTC.